The 14 T cell receptor beta chains below were found in one sample sequenced in a study of human T cells and chemical hapten exposure. TCRdb fed the RACE reads into MiXCR, producing one record per CDR3 protein. Among about 190,000 distinct CDR3 sequences listed, around a quarter were seen once. Time point given: patch test 3, about 24 weeks after DPC sensitization. The treatment denotes: therapeutic diphenylcyclopropenone sensitization with weekly scalp DPC. This specimen was whole blood, taken in connection with sensitization to the hapten diphenylcyclopropenone (DPC). Receptor source: a woman aged 40 to 49 with alopecia areata. Some clones in this sample may be carry-over from other donors' samples.

This clonotype appeared a few times. V is TRBV9 and J is TRBJ1-2; tentatively, D is TRBD1 (5 bases). V was pared by 3 bases and J by 2 bases, with 17 bases between. Germline V gene lookup returns CDR1 SGDLS and CDR2 YYNGEE. The CDR3 is 16 amino acids. The CDR3 loop reads CASSAVGRGTNYGYTF. The DNA for the CDR3 is TGTGCCAGCAGCGCAGTAGGGAGGGGAACGAACTATGGCTACACCTTC.

Comment on this clonotype: The junction shows a germline mismatch at one end, possibly a read error. The rearrangement uses TRBV5-1 and TRBJ2-7; the match to TRBD2 covers 8 bases. This CDR3 region has 16 residues. CDR1 is SGHRS, CDR2 YFSETQ, per germline. Here the CDR3 reads CASGLSGTRPSYEQYF. Written as DNA, the CDR3 is TGCGCCAGCGGCTTATCCGGGACTAGACCCTCCTACGAGCAGTACTTC.

This chain joins TRBV6-5 and TRBJ2-1, with TRBD2 matching 8 bases. Looked up from germline, CDR1 is MNHEY and CDR2 is SVGAGI. The CDR3 consists of 15 residues. The V segment lost 0 bases and the J segment 6 bases; nucleotides outside the gene matches: 4. CDR3 coding DNA: TGTGCCAGCAGTTACTCTGGGACTAGTAGCAATGAGCAGTTCTTC. Translating it yields CASSYSGTSSNEQFF.

There are a few counts of this clonotype. The chain is built from TRBV6-2 or TRBV6-3 and TRBJ2-2; 7 nucleotides align to TRBD2. Per germline, CDR1 MNHEY and CDR2 SVGEGT. V shed 7 bases, J shed 7 bases, and the junction held 12 bases outside the gene matches. The CDR3 extends over 15 amino acids. CDR3 protein: CASMLPILADGELFF. In DNA, the CDR3 is TGTGCCAGCATGTTACCGATTCTAGCGGACGGGGAGCTGTTTTTT.

This sequence joins TRBV24-1 and TRBJ1-1; D is undetermined. This CDR3 region has 13 residues. Germline V gene data show CDR1 as KGHDR and CDR2 as SFDVKD. Trimming took 5 bases from V and 1 from J, leaving 7 bases between them. The CDR3 sequence is CATSAERNTEAFF. The CDR3, as DNA: TGTGCCACCAGTGCCGAGCGGAACACTGAAGCTTTCTTT.

This chain joins TRBV28 and TRBJ2-2; TRBD1 is a possible D gene (5 bases). The CDR3 length is 15 residues. From germline, CDR1 is MDHEN and CDR2 SYDVKM. The germline V and J ends were trimmed by 6 bases and 1 base, with 12 bases remaining between them. CDR3 sequence reads: CASRGAGENTGELFF. The CDR3, as DNA: TGTGCCAGCAGAGGGGCAGGCGAGAACACCGGGGAGCTGTTTTTT.

The J gene is TRBJ2-7, the V gene TRBV7-2; D is ambiguous. CDR3 length: 16 residues. V was shortened by 1 base and J by 0 bases, with 13 bases between the two germline ends. Per the germline V gene, CDR1 is SGHTA and CDR2 is FQGNSA. CDR3 sequence (DNA): TGTGCCAGCAGCTTAGGGTACAGCGTCGCCTCCTACGAGCAGTACTTC. The encoded protein is CASSLGYSVASYEQYF.

The rearrangement joins TRBV7-9 to TRBJ1-2; D is unclear. CDR1 is SEHNR and CDR2 is FQNEAQ in the germline V gene (reference sequence). The CDR3 contains 14 residues. V dropped 3 bases and J dropped 2 bases, with 10 bases sitting between them. In DNA, the CDR3 is TGTGCCAGCAGCTTCCAAACAGAAAACTATGGCTACACCTTC. Translated: CASSFQTENYGYTF.

The chain employs TRBV6-2 or TRBV6-3 and TRBJ2-5, with D possibly being TRBD1 or TRBD2 (5 bases each). V was cut by 1 base and J by 5 bases, with 5 bases left in between. The CDR3 has 12 amino acids. Germline V lookup: CDR1 MNHEY, CDR2 SVGEGT. The CDR3 DNA is TGTGCCAGCAGTTACTGGGGGGAGACCCAGTACTTC. This codes for CASSYWGETQYF.

The chain uses TRBV28 and TRBJ2-7; D is unclear. Germline V CDR1 and CDR2: MDHEN, SYDVKM. This CDR3 region has 14 residues. Trimming shortened V by 6 bases and J by 4 bases, and 16 bases separated the two germline ends. This chain's CDR3 is CASSLLGFPYEQYF. The DNA of the CDR3 is TGTGCCAGCAGCTTACTCGGGTTCCCTTACGAGCAGTACTTC.

The chain employs TRBV5-1 and TRBJ2-3; 8 nucleotides match TRBD2. The CDR3 totals 17 residues. V was pared by 2 bases and J by 4 bases, with 12 bases of the junction left unmatched. Germline values: CDR1 SGHRS, CDR2 YFSETQ. This chain's CDR3 is CASSFSPRSGSPDTQYF. The DNA for the CDR3 is TGCGCCAGCAGCTTTTCACCGAGGAGCGGGAGTCCAGATACGCAGTATTTT.

This clonotype was seen repeatedly, ten times or more. V usage is TRBV12-3 or TRBV12-4 and J usage is TRBJ2-3, with 9 bases identical to TRBD1. V shed 6 bases and J 3 bases; nucleotides not matched to a gene: 7. The CDR3 sequence is 15 residues long. The CDR3 DNA reads TGTGCCAGCAGGAAAAGACAGGGGGGGACAGATACGCAGTATTTT. Amino acid sequence: CASRKRQGGTDTQYF.

This clonotype was detected once. This chain connects TRBV7-9 to TRBJ2-5; TRBD1 is a possible D gene (6 bases). The CDR3 is made up of 14 amino acids. Trimming cost V 1 base and J 4 bases, with 10 bases left between them. Germline CDR1 reads SEHNR; CDR2 reads FQNEAQ (reference sequence). This chain's CDR3 is CASSLDTGRETQYF. The CDR3 DNA reads as TGTGCCAGCAGCTTAGACACAGGGAGAGAGACCCAGTACTTC.

CDR3 amino acids: CASSSDPPGEAFF. In DNA form, the CDR3 reads TGTGCCAGCAGCTCCGATCCGCCTGGTGAAGCTTTCTTT. The chain carries TRBV7-2 and TRBJ1-1; D is unclear. Germline V lookup: CDR1 SGHTA, CDR2 FQGNSA. This CDR3 has 13 residues. The ends were cut back, 4 bases at V and 7 bases at J, with 13 bases in the middle.